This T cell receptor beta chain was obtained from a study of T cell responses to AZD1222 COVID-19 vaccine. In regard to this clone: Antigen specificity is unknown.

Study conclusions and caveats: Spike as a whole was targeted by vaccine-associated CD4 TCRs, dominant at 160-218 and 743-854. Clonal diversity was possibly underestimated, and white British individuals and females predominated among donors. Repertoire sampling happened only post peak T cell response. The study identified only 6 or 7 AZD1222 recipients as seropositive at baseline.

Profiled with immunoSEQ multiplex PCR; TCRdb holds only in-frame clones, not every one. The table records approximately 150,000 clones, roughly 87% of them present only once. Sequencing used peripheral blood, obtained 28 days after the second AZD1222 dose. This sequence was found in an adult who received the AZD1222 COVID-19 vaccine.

CDR3 sequence (DNA): TGTGCTAGTGGTTTGGGGAGCTCCTACAATGAGCAGTTCTTC. It encodes CASGLGSSYNEQFF. The J gene is TRBJ2-1, the V gene TRBV12-5, with D hard to call. The CDR3 sequence is 14 residues long. V gave up 1 base and J gave up 0 bases, with 4 bases separating them. CDR1 and CDR2 from the germline V gene are LGHNT and FRNRAP. The full variable domain, with the rest looked up from reference TRBV12-5 and TRBJ2-1, is DARVTQTPRHKVTEMGQEVTMRCQPILGHNTVFWYRQTMMQGLELLAYFRNRAPLDDSGMPKDRFSAEMPDATLATLKIQPSEPRDSAVYFCASGLGSSYNEQFFGPGTRLTVL.